This T cell receptor beta chain was recovered during a study of OX40 agonist ivuxolimab in advanced cancers. This table comes from immunoSEQ multiplex PCR, and its TCRdb copy is limited to in-frame clones, with some not included. The profile covers roughly 25,000 clones, with approximately 85% appearing a single time and less than 50% taken by the ten largest. The CDR3 sequence is 14 residues long. Germline CDR1 and CDR2: MGHRA and YSYEKL. V lost 4 bases to trimming and J lost 6 bases; unmatched junction nucleotides: 4. The V call is TRBV4-1, the J call TRBJ1-5; the match to TRBD1 covers 9 bases. The sequenced sample was CD4+ or CD8+ T cells sorted from blood, obtained in a trial of the OX40 agonist ivuxolimab. The clonotype comes from an adult with an advanced solid tumor such as melanoma, head and neck, liver or kidney cancer. The CDR3 region has the DNA TGCGCCAGCAGCCTGGGACAGGGTGGTCAGCCCCAGCATTTT. Residues: CASSLGQGGQPQHF.